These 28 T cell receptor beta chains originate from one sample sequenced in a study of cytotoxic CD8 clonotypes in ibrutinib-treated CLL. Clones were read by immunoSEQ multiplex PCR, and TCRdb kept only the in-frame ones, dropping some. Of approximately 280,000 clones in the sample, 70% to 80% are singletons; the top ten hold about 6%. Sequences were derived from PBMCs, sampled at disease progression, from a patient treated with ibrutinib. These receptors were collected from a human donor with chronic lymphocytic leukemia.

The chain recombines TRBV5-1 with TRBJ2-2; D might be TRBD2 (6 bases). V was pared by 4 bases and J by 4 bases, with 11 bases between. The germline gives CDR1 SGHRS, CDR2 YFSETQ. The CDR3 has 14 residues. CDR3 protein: CASSLGGGTGELFF. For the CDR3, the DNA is TGCGCCAGCAGCCTCGGGGGTGGCACCGGGGAGCTGTTTTTT.

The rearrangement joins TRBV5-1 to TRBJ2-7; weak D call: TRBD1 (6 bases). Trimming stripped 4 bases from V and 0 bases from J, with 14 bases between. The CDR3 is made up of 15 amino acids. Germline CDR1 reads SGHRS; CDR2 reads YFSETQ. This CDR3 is CASSQRGHSSYEQYF. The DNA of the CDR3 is TGCGCCAGCAGCCAGAGGGGACATAGCTCCTACGAGCAGTACTTC.

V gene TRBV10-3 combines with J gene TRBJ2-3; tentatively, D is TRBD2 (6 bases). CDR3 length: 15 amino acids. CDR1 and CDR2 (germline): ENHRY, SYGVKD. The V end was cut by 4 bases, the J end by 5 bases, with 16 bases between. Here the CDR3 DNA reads TGTGCCATCAGTGGGGAAGGAGGGAGTGAAGATACGCAGTATTTT. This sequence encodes CAISGEGGSEDTQYF.

CDR3 sequence (DNA): TGTGCCAGCAGTTTATGGGGACGGGAGGACGAGCAGTACTTC. It is translated as CASSLWGREDEQYF. This chain uses TRBV27 with TRBJ2-7; 7 nucleotides agree with TRBD2. CDR3 length: 14 amino acids. Germline trimming cut 1 base from V and 5 bases from J; bases unmatched to any gene: 5. Germline assignment: CDR1 MNHEY and CDR2 SMNVEV (reference sequence).

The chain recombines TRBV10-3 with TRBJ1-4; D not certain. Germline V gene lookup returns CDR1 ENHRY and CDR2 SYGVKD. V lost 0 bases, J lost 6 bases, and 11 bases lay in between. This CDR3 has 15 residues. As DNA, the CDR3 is TGTGCCATCAGTGAGTCGGAAGGGTTTCATGAAAAACTGTTTTTT. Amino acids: CAISESEGFHEKLFF.

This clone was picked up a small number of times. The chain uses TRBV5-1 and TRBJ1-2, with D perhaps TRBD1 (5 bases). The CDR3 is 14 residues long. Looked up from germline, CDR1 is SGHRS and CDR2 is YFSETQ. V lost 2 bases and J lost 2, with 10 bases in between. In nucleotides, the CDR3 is TGCGCCAGCAGCTTTACAGGATCAAACTATGGCTACACCTTC. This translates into CASSFTGSNYGYTF.

The CDR3 DNA reads TGTGCCAGCAGCTTAACGACCACAGATACGCAGTATTTT. Translation gives CASSLTTTDTQYF. The chain uses TRBV7-3 and TRBJ2-3, with D uncertain. The CDR3 is made up of 13 amino acids. CDR1 is SGHTA and CDR2 is FQGTGA in the germline V gene. Deletions cut 0 bases from V and 2 bases from J, with 3 bases between. The complete variable domain, with remaining parts taken from reference TRBV7-3 and TRBJ2-3, reads GAGVSQTPSNKVTEKGKYVELRCDPISGHTALYWYRQSLGQGPEFLIYFQGTGAADDSGLPNDRFFAVRPEGSVSTLKIQRTERGDSAVYLCASSLTTTDTQYFGPGTRLTVL.

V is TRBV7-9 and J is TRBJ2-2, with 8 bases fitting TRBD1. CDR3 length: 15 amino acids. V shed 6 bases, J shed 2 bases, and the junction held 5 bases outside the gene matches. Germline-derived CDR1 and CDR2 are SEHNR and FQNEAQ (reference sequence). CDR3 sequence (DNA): TGTGCCAGCAGGTCCGGGACAGGTAACACCGGGGAGCTGTTTTTT. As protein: CASRSGTGNTGELFF. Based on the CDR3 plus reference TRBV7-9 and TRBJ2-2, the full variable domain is DTGVSQNPRHKITKRGQNVTFRCDPISEHNRLYWYRQTLGQGPEFLTYFQNEAQLEKSRLLSDRFSAERPKGSFSTLEIQRTEQGDSAMYLCASRSGTGNTGELFFGEGSRLTVL.

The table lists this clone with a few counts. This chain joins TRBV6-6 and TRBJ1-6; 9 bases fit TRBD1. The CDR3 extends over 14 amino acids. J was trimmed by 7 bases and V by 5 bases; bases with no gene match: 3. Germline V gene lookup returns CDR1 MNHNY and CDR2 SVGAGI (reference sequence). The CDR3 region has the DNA TGTGCCAGCAGTCAGGACAGGGGAAATTCACCCCTCCACTTT. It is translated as CASSQDRGNSPLHF.

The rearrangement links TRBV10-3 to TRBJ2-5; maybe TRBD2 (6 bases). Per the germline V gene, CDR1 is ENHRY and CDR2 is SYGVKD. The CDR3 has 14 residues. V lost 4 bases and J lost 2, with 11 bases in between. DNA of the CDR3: TGTGCCATCAGTGGCCGGGGACTGCAAGAGACCCAGTACTTC. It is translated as CAISGRGLQETQYF.

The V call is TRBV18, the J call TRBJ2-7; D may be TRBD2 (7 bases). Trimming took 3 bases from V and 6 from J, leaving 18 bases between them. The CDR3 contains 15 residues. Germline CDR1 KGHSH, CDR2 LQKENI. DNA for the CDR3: TGTGCCAGCTCACCCAGGGCGGGGGCGTTGAGCGAGCAGTACTTC. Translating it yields CASSPRAGALSEQYF.

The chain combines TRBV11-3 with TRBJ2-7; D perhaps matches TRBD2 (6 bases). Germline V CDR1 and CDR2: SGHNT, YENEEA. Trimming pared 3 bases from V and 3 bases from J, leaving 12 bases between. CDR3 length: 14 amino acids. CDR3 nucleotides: TGTGCCAGCAGCTTGGGGGGTCCGGGCTACGAGCAGTACTTC. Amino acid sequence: CASSLGGPGYEQYF.

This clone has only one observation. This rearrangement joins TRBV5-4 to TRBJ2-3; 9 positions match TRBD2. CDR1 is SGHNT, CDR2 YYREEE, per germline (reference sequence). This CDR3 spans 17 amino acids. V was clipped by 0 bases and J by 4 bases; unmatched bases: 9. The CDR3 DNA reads TGTGCCAGCAGCTTGGGAGGCGGCGGGAGGGCCTCAGATACGCAGTATTTT. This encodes CASSLGGGGRASDTQYF.

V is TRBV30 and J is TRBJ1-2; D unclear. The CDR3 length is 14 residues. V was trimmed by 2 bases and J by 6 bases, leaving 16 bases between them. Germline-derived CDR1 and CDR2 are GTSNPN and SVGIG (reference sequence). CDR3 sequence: CAWSRKPQEDGYTF. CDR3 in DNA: TGTGCCTGGAGTCGCAAGCCCCAGGAAGATGGCTACACCTTC.

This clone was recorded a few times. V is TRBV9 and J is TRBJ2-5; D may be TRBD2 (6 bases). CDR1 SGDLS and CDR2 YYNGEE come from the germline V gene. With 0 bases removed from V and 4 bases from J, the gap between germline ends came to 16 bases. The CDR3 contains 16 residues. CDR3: CASSVDLDYSGETQYF. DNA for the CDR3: TGTGCCAGCAGCGTAGACCTGGACTACTCCGGAGAGACCCAGTACTTC.

CDR3 nucleotide sequence: TGTGCCAGCAGAGAACGTAGCAGGGGGCAGTACTTC. Amino acids: CASRERSRGQYF. The chain links TRBV28 to TRBJ2-7; D possibly corresponds to TRBD1 (6 bases). The germline V gene has CDR1 MDHEN and CDR2 SYDVKM. Trimming cost V 6 bases and J 9 bases, with 15 bases left between them. There are 12 residues in the CDR3.

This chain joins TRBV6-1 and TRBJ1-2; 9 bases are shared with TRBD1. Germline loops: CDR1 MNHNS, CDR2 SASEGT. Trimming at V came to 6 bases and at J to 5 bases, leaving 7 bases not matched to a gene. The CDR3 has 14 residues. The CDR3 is CASSTTGTGYGYTF. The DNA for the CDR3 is TGTGCCAGCAGCACAACCGGGACAGGGTATGGCTACACCTTC.

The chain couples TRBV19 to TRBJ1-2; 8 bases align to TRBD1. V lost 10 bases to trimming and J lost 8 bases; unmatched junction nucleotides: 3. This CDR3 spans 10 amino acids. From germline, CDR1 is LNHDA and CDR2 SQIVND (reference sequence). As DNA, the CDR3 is TGTGCCACCCAGGGGGCCGGCTACACCTTC. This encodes CATQGAGYTF.

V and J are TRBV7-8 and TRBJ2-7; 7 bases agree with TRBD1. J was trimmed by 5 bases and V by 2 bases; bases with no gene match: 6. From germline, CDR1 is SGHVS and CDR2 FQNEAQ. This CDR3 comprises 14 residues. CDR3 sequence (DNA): TGTGCCAGCAGCTTAACCAGGGGGAAGAACGAGCAGTACTTC. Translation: CASSLTRGKNEQYF. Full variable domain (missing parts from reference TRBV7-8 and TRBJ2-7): GAGVSQSPRYKVAKRGQDVALRCDPISGHVSLFWYQQALGQGPEFLTYFQNEAQLDKSGLPSDRFFAERPEGSVSTLKIQRTQQEDSAVYLCASSLTRGKNEQYFGPGTRLTVT.

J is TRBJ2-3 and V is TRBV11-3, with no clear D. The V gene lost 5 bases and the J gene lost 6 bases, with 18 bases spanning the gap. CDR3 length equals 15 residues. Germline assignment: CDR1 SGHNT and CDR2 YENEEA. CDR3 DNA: TGTGCCAGCAGCCTTAGAGTAGGCGAAAGGGATACGCAGTATTTT. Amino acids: CASSLRVGERDTQYF.

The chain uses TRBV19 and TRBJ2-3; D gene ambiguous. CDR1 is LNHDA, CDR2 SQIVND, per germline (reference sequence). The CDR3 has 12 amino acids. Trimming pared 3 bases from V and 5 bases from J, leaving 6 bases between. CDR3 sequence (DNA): TGTGCCAGTAGTATTTCGGGAGATACGCAGTATTTT. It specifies CASSISGDTQYF.

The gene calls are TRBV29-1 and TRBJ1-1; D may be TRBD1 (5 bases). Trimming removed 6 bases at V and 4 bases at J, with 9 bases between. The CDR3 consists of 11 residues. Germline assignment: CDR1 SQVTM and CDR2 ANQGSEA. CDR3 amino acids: CSVGRGTEAFF. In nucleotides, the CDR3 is TGCAGCGTCGGAAGGGGCACTGAAGCTTTCTTT.

The chain's CDR3 is CALGDSYEQYF. Here the CDR3 DNA reads TGTGCCTTGGGGGACTCCTACGAGCAGTACTTC. The chain couples TRBV6-1 to TRBJ2-7, with D possibly being TRBD1 or TRBD2 (5 bases each). Germline lookup yields CDR1 MNHNS and CDR2 SASEGT. The CDR3 runs 11 residues. V shed 11 bases and J shed 0 bases, with 8 bases lying between them.

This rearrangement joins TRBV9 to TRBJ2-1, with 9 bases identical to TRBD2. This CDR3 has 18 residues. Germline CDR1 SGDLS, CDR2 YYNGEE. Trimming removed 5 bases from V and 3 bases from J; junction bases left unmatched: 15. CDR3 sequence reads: CASRAVIAGDLNYNEQFF. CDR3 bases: TGTGCCAGCAGAGCCGTAATAGCGGGGGATCTTAACTACAATGAGCAGTTCTTC.

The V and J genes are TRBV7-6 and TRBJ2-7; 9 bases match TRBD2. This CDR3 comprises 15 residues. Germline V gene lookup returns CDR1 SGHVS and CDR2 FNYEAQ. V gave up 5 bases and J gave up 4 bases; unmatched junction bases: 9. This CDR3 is CASSPRGSGGYEQYF. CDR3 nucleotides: TGTGCCAGCAGCCCTAGGGGTAGCGGGGGATACGAGCAGTACTTC. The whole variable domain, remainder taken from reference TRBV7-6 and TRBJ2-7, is GAGVSQSPRYKVTKRGQDVALRCDPISGHVSLYWYRQALGQGPEFLTYFNYEAQQDKSGLPNDRFSAERPEGSISTLTIQRTEQRDSAMYRCASSPRGSGGYEQYFGPGTRLTVT.

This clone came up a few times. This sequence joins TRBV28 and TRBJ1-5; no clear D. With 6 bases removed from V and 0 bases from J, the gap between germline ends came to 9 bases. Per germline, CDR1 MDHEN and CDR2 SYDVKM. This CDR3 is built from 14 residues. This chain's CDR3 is CASRWTASNQPQHF. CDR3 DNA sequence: TGTGCCAGCAGATGGACGGCTAGCAATCAGCCCCAGCATTTT.

The CDR3 bases are TGTCAAGTCCGGTTGGCCAAAAACATTCAGTACTTC. It yields the protein CQVRLAKNIQYF. The genes are TRBV21-1 and TRBJ2-4; the D call of TRBD2 is as the table states it, not checked on the DNA. TRBV21-1 is a pseudogene locus. This CDR3 comprises 12 residues.

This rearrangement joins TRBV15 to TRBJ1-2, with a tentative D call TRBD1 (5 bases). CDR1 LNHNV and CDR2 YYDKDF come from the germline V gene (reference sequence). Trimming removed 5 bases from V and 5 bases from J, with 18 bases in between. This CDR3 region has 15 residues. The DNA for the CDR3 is TGTGCCACCAGCCCCCATGGGGGTCCGGTTTATGGCTACACCTTC. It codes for CATSPHGGPVYGYTF.